This T cell receptor (beta chain) was sequenced for a study of T-cell memory formation after mild COVID-19 (dated by TCRdb to about 2021). With respect to the entire study: TCR sequence clusters from the two donors were found to be largely donor specific. The cohort was made up of two young adult volunteers, one female and one male, who were previously healthy. Longitudinal TCRalpha and TCRbeta repertoire sequencing tracked T-cell clones expanding and contracting after mild COVID-19 in a couple of donors. Points the paper makes about the study in general: The second-wave clones that peaked on day 37 were not confirmed to be SARS-CoV-2 specific. Contracting CD4+ clones turned up mainly in the CM and EM memory subsets, whereas EMRA was where CD8+ clones were enriched. The study included only a couple of mild cases, and larger cohorts that include severe cases with pre-infection samples were judged to be necessary. From day 15 to 85, contracting clones showed balanced CD4/CD8 phenotypes, whereas a second wave of clones that expanded from day 15 to 37 leaned towards CD4+. Some responding clones were found in pre-infection memory, which suggests that pre-existing cross-reactive memory T cells took part in the SARS-CoV-2 response.

In this sample, this clonotype turned up many times. Its antigen remains undetermined. No base qualities exist here, and no much larger clone lies one base off it. Ficoll-Paque density gradient centrifugation was the method used to isolate PBMCs. Per the germline V gene (reference sequence), LGHDT is the CDR1 and YNNKEL is the CDR2. Counted from cysteine to phenylalanine, this CDR3 has 13 amino acids. Left in the record is the CDR3 DNA by itself, 39 bases read in frame from the first base. Here V drops 1 base and J drops 6 bases, and the junction holds 3 bases not matched to any gene. The reads were generated on an Illumina NovaSeq 6000. Using 5'RACE with constant-segment primers, TCRalpha and TCRbeta cDNA libraries were constructed, with sample barcodes and unique molecular identifiers added in the process. RNA was extracted from every sample with Trizol reagent. Library amplification was performed in two PCR steps, and a second sample barcode and Illumina TruSeq adapters were introduced in the second step. The libraries were sequenced on an Illumina NovaSeq using 2 x 150 bp paired-end reads. The source study handled its data this way. With migec v1.2.7, reads were demultiplexed and then collapsed into UMI-guided consensus sequences. With mixcr v2.1.11, UMI consensuses were aligned to TRA and TRB V and J templates and assembled into clonotypes. Clonotypes were classified as expanded or contracted when called significant by both edgeR and NoisET, with noise models trained on biological replicates. For edgeR calls, a false discovery rate-adjusted p below 0.01 and a log2 fold-change threshold of 1 were applied. As an exploratory analysis of dynamics, PCA with hierarchical clustering was applied to max-normalized trajectories of the 1000 most abundant clonotypes. Separately sequenced CD4+ and CD8+ repertoires were used to assign a CD4 or CD8 phenotype to each responding clone. TCRdb reworked the public reads: Q25 trimming with fastp, MiXCR clone assembly, productive beta chains retained. Merged by CDR3 protein, the rows form single entries marked with the most common genes and DNA. V and J calls and clone size were set by TCRdb, not the authors. The sample includes around 130,000 distinct CDR3 sequences, with about 5.9% observed a single time. The ten biggest clones cover under 2.5% of the sample.

Sequenced sample: PBMCs or a T cell subset sorted from them (not recorded which). This clonotype originated in an adult woman who had mild COVID-19 (a few samples of this study predate the infection). The sample titles of this study are shuffled in the database, so cell type and time point are left out; the donor was told from shared clones. The rearrangement combines TRBV3-1 with TRBJ2-7, with 7 central nucleotides matching TRBD2. The nucleotide sequence is given as TGTGCCAGCAGCCAAGTCGGGGGGTTCGAGCAGTACTTC. Its protein is CASSQVGGFEQYF.